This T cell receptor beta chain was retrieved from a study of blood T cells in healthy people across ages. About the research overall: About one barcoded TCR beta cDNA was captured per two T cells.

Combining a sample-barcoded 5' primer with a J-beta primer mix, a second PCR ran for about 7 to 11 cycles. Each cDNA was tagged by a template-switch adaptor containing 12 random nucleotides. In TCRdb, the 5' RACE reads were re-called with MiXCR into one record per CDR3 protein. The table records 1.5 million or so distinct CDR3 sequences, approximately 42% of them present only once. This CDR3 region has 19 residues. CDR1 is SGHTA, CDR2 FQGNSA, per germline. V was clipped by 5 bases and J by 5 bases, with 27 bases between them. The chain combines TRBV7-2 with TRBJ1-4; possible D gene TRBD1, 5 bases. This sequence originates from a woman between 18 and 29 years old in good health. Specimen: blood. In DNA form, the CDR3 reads TGTGCCAGCAGCCACACCACCTGGGACGGTAGACACCTAAATGAAAAACTGTTTTTT. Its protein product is CASSHTTWDGRHLNEKLFF. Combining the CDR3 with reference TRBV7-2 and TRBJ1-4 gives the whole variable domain GAGVSQSPSNKVTEKGKDVELRCDPISGHTALYWYRQSLGQGLEFLIYFQGNSAPDKSGLPSDRFSAERTGGSVSTLTIQRTQQEDSAVYLCASSHTTWDGRHLNEKLFFGSGTQLSVL.